These 22 T cell receptor beta chains originate from one sample sequenced in a study of cytomegalovirus exposure and HLA in healthy donors. 13 Jbeta primers and 60 Vbeta primers were used for the PCR. TCRdb keeps only in-frame clones here, not all; method: immunoSEQ multiplex PCR. The data contain approximately 100,000 clones, around 84% of them singletons. The source material was PBMCs. These receptors all stem from a woman in her late teens or twenties in good health and CMV-seronegative.

The chain is built from TRBV6-6 and TRBJ2-5; 7 positions agree with TRBD1. This CDR3 comprises 15 residues. V was clipped by 2 bases and J by 1 base; unmatched bases: 4. Per germline, CDR1 MNHNY and CDR2 SVGAGI (reference sequence). The DNA of the CDR3 is TGTGCCAGCAGTTACCGCCGGGACAGCCAAGAGACCCAGTACTTC. It translates to CASSYRRDSQETQYF.

Here the CDR3 DNA reads TGCGCCAGCAGCCAAGAGCGAATGAACACTGAAGCTTTCTTT. It specifies CASSQERMNTEAFF. The chain links TRBV4-1 to TRBJ1-1; D is undetermined. V shed 0 bases and J shed 0 bases, with 5 bases lying between them. The CDR3 is 14 residues long. CDR1 and CDR2 (germline): MGHRA, YSYEKL.

V and J are TRBV6-6 and TRBJ1-3; no reliable D call. V lost 0 bases, J lost 0 bases, and 9 bases lay in between. CDR1 and CDR2 (germline): MNHNY, SVGAGI (reference sequence). This CDR3 spans 16 amino acids. CDR3 sequence: CASSYSRDISGNTIYF. The CDR3 nucleotides are TGTGCCAGCAGTTACTCGAGGGATATCTCTGGAAACACCATATATTTT.

V gene TRBV7-9 combines with J gene TRBJ2-3, with no clear D. Trimming removed 5 bases from V and 6 bases from J, with 18 bases in between. Per the germline V gene, CDR1 is SEHNR and CDR2 is FQNEAQ (reference sequence). The length of the CDR3 is 15 residues. CDR3 in amino acids: CASSPARPSADTQYF. DNA for the CDR3: TGTGCCAGCAGCCCAGCGAGGCCGTCGGCGGATACGCAGTATTTT.

V gene TRBV30 combines with J gene TRBJ1-2, with D possibly TRBD1 on 5 matching bases. Germline V CDR1 and CDR2: GTSNPN, SVGIG (reference sequence). The CDR3 runs 13 residues. V was shortened by 0 bases and J by 6 bases, with 11 bases between the two germline ends. The CDR3 loop reads CAWSVARVDGYTF. The CDR3, as DNA: TGTGCCTGGAGTGTAGCCAGGGTAGATGGCTACACCTTC. The entire variable domain, with the rest obtained from reference TRBV30 and TRBJ1-2, is as follows: SQTIHQWPATLVQPVGSPLSLECTVEGTSNPNLYWYRQAAGRGLQLLFYSVGIGQISSEVPQNLSASRPQDRQFILSSKKLLLSDSGFYLCAWSVARVDGYTFGSGTRLTVV.

The chain links TRBV19 to TRBJ2-3, with 12 positions matching TRBD2. The germline V gene encodes CDR1 LNHDA and CDR2 SQIVND (reference sequence). The CDR3 is made up of 15 amino acids. Losses at the gene ends were 7 bases for V and 0 bases for J; bases not matched to a gene: 2. CDR3 sequence reads: CASTGTSGSTDTQYF. The CDR3 DNA follows: TGTGCCAGTACCGGGACTAGCGGGAGCACAGATACGCAGTATTTT.

The chain carries TRBV9 and TRBJ2-3, with 7 bases identical to TRBD1. CDR1 is SGDLS, CDR2 YYNGEE, per germline. The V and J ends lost 4 bases and 2 bases, in that order; junction bases with no gene match: 7. The CDR3 spans 15 residues. CDR3 in DNA: TGTGCCAGCAGCCATAATACAGGGGACACAGATACGCAGTATTTT. The encoded protein is CASSHNTGDTDTQYF.

The chain combines TRBV4-1 with TRBJ2-1, with 8 bases lining up with TRBD2. V was clipped by 4 bases and J by 7 bases; unmatched bases: 6. CDR3 length: 14 amino acids. CDR1 is MGHRA, CDR2 YSYEKL, per germline. CDR3: CASSPRGGVNEQFF. Written as DNA, the CDR3 is TGCGCCAGCAGCCCCCGGGGGGGAGTTAATGAGCAGTTCTTC.

The chain links TRBV6-5 to TRBJ2-6, with D possibly matching TRBD2 (6 bases). The CDR3 totals 14 residues. Germline lookup yields CDR1 MNHEY and CDR2 SVGAGI. V was clipped by 6 bases and J by 2 bases, with 8 bases between them. CDR3 residues: CASRGGAGANVLTF. Written as DNA, the CDR3 is TGTGCCAGCAGGGGGGGAGCTGGGGCCAACGTCCTGACTTTC.

The chain joins TRBV4-3 to TRBJ2-7; TRBD1 aligns across 7 bases. CDR3 length: 14 residues. CDR1 is LGHNA, CDR2 YSLEER, per germline. V was pared by 6 bases and J by 4 bases, with 9 bases of the junction left unmatched. The CDR3 DNA sequence: TGCGCCAGCAGTCCGGGCAGGGGGATATACGAGCAGTACTTC. It yields the protein CASSPGRGIYEQYF.

The rearrangement uses TRBV28 and TRBJ1-1; 10 nucleotides agree with TRBD1. This CDR3 spans 15 amino acids. Looked up from germline, CDR1 is MDHEN and CDR2 is SYDVKM. The V segment lost 5 bases and the J segment 8 bases; nucleotides outside the gene matches: 11. CDR3 residues: CASSAPGQGTSEAFF. In DNA, the CDR3 is TGTGCCAGCAGTGCCCCGGGACAGGGGACTTCCGAAGCTTTCTTT. The variable domain in full, completed from reference TRBV28 and TRBJ1-1, reads DVKVTQSSRYLVKRTGEKVFLECVQDMDHENMFWYRQDPGLGLRLIYFSYDVKMKEKGDIPEGYSVSREKKERFSLILESASTNQTSMYLCASSAPGQGTSEAFFGQGTRLTVV.

The chain's CDR3 is CASSQTFNVLAGGGDIQYF. CDR3 nucleotides: TGTGCCAGCAGCCAGACGTTTAATGTTCTAGCGGGAGGGGGGGACATTCAGTACTTC. The chain couples TRBV4-2 to TRBJ2-4, with 12 bases matching TRBD2. Germline CDR1 and CDR2: LGHNA and YNFKEQ. Trimming took 3 bases from V and 8 from J; bases not matched to a gene: 17. The CDR3 sequence is 19 residues long.

This rearrangement joins TRBV5-6 to TRBJ2-7; TRBD1 matches 12 bases. From germline, CDR1 is SGHDT and CDR2 YYEEEE. This CDR3 comprises 14 residues. With 6 bases clipped from V and 4 bases from J, the junction kept 5 bases outside the gene matches. The DNA of the CDR3 is TGTGCCAGCATCCTGGGACAGGGGGCTTACGAGCAGTACTTC. Encoded protein: CASILGQGAYEQYF.

The chain joins TRBV6-6 to TRBJ2-5, with D possibly matching TRBD2 (6 bases). CDR1 is MNHNY and CDR2 is SVGAGI in the germline V gene (reference sequence). V was shortened by 2 bases and J by 5 bases, with 9 bases between the two germline ends. The length of the CDR3 is 13 residues. In DNA form, the CDR3 reads TGTGCCAGCAGTTACCGGGGGAGTGAGACCCAGTACTTC. It translates to CASSYRGSETQYF.

The genes are TRBV7-2 and TRBJ2-5; no clear D gene. V lost 2 bases and J lost 1, with 8 bases in between. The germline V gene encodes CDR1 SGHTA and CDR2 FQGNSA. The length of the CDR3 is 14 residues. CDR3 in amino acids: CASSLTGSQETQYF. Written as DNA, the CDR3 is TGTGCCAGCAGCTTAACCGGTAGCCAAGAGACCCAGTACTTC.

The V call is TRBV5-1, the J call TRBJ1-1, with 7 bases aligning to TRBD1. Germline-derived CDR1 and CDR2 are SGHRS and YFSETQ. Trimming removed 0 bases from V and 11 bases from J; junction bases left unmatched: 7. The CDR3 runs 13 residues. The CDR3 nucleotides read TGCGCCAGCAGCTTGGGCGGGGACAGTCGGGCTTTCTTT. It is translated as CASSLGGDSRAFF. The whole variable domain, remainder taken from reference TRBV5-1 and TRBJ1-1, is KAGVTQTPRYLIKTRGQQVTLSCSPISGHRSVSWYQQTPGQGLQFLFEYFSETQRNKGNFPGRFSGRQFSNSRSEMNVSTLELGDSALYLCASSLGGDSRAFFGQGTRLTVV.

The chain uses TRBV4-1 and TRBJ2-1; TRBD2 aligns across 9 bases. This CDR3 has 15 amino acids. Germline assignment: CDR1 MGHRA and CDR2 YSYEKL. V gave up 6 bases and J gave up 3 bases; unmatched junction bases: 6. In nucleotides, the CDR3 is TGCGCCAGCAGTCGCCTAGCGGGACTCTACAATGAGCAGTTCTTC. Its protein product is CASSRLAGLYNEQFF.

J is TRBJ2-7 and V is TRBV4-3; 10 nucleotides align to TRBD2. J was trimmed by 2 bases and V by 0 bases; bases with no gene match: 1. CDR3 length: 15 amino acids. Germline V gene lookup returns CDR1 LGHNA and CDR2 YSLEER. The CDR3: CASSQDLAGAYEQYF. CDR3 DNA: TGCGCCAGCAGCCAAGATCTAGCGGGAGCCTACGAGCAGTACTTC.

The chain is built from TRBV6-5 and TRBJ2-3; possible D gene TRBD2, 6 bases. The CDR3 length is 14 residues. Germline lookup yields CDR1 MNHEY and CDR2 SVGAGI. The V and J ends lost 0 bases and 3 bases respectively, with 7 bases between them. The CDR3 DNA is TGTGCCAGCAGTTACTCCGGAGGGACAGATACGCAGTATTTT. This translates into CASSYSGGTDTQYF.

This rearrangement joins TRBV5-6 to TRBJ2-3; 9 bases match TRBD2. In germline, CDR1 is SGHDT, CDR2 YYEEEE. The CDR3 consists of 16 residues. The junction had 11 bases not matched to a gene; V was cut back by 3 bases and J by 6 bases. The CDR3 DNA reads TGTGCCAGCAGCTGGACCGGAGCGGGGGGTGGGGATACGCAGTATTTT. This encodes CASSWTGAGGGDTQYF.

The chain has TRBV28 and TRBJ1-1; no firm D call. CDR3 length: 13 amino acids. Trimming left V 3 bases short and J 1 base short, with 6 bases between. Germline CDR1 and CDR2: MDHEN and SYDVKM. The DNA for the CDR3 is TGTGCCAGCAGTTTTGGAGGGAACACTGAAGCTTTCTTT. It is translated as CASSFGGNTEAFF.

This chain joins TRBV15 and TRBJ2-5; 10 bases map to TRBD2. Per germline, CDR1 LNHNV and CDR2 YYDKDF (reference sequence). With 3 bases clipped from V and 5 bases from J, the junction kept 9 bases outside the gene matches. The CDR3 has 16 residues. CDR3 coding DNA: TGTGCCACCAGCAGTGCCGGGACTAGCGCGGGGGAGACCCAGTACTTC. Translating it yields CATSSAGTSAGETQYF.